This T cell receptor beta chain was retrieved from a study of cytomegalovirus exposure and HLA in healthy donors. General study points: Being indistinguishable, some V segments were excluded, TRBV6-2 and TRBV6-3 among them. A later analysis reportedly identified an Asian-associated ancestry cluster as carrying fewer N-insertions than the approximately 640-donor mean.

Both 60 Vbeta primers and 13 Jbeta primers went into the PCR. Under the authors' procedure: Some 10 million of the 60 million to 90 million unique TCR beta chains counted in a later analysis were shared. Generated by immunoSEQ multiplex PCR, the TCRdb table keeps only in-frame clones and is missing some. V and J calls and clone size are those listed in that table; D and trimming were worked out from the DNA. The sample includes 150,000 to 200,000 clones, 77% seen only once; the top ten take approximately 1.5%. Only a few counts were recorded for this clone. Its specificity is not known. Germline CDR1 reads MNHNS; CDR2 reads SASEGT. Trimming left V 7 bases short and J 4 bases short, with 14 bases between. CDR3 length: 14 residues.

The chain has TRBV6-1 and TRBJ2-1; possible D gene TRBD1, 5 bases. This receptor was identified in a woman in her 30s in good health and CMV-seropositive. Sequenced sample: PBMCs. The CDR3 region has the DNA TGTGCCAGCAAGCTGTCAGGGCGGTACAATGAGCAGTTCTTC. Its translation is CASKLSGRYNEQFF.